Listed below are T cell receptor beta chains from one sample, sequenced in a study of a mutant IDH1 vaccine in newly diagnosed glioma. Their cognate antigens are unknown. Only in-frame clones appear in the TCRdb table, and some are missing; sequencing was by immunoSEQ multiplex PCR. The sample holds around 100,000 clones; roughly 90% are singletons and the top ten take over 0.6%. The sample in question was PBMCs, obtained from a glioma patient whose treatment included an IDH1 peptide vaccine. Source of these receptors: a woman in her forties or fifties with glioma. The CDR3 runs from the conserved cysteine through the conserved F or W. D genes are given only for firm matches. Clone size is shown for a subset of rows, as once, few, many or a class of expanded clone.

v_gene	d_gene	abundance	j_gene	CDR3nt	CDR3aa
TRBV19	.	.	TRBJ2-5	TGTGCCAGTAGTATGTGGGGGGATCCCCTCCAAGAGACCCAGTACTTC	CASSMWGDPLQETQYF
TRBV5-1	.	.	TRBJ1-1	TGCGCCAGCAGCCCCTTAGGGGCACGTCTGAACACTGAAGCTTTCTTT	CASSPLGARLNTEAFF
TRBV19	.	.	TRBJ2-2	TGTGCCAGTAGTACTCGACAGGTCGCGAACACCGGGGAGCTGTTTTTT	CASSTRQVANTGELFF
TRBV5-4	.	.	TRBJ1-2	TGTGCCAGCAGCCTCGATTTATCGGTTTCTTTCTATGGCTACACCTTC	CASSLDLSVSFYGYTF
TRBV4-2	.	once	TRBJ2-3	TGTGCCAGCAGCCCTGGGCCGGATAATCTTTTGCAGTATTTT	CASSPGPDNLLQYF
TRBV7-9	.	once	TRBJ2-7	TGTGCCAGCAGCTCCGACCACCAGTACTTC	CASSSDHQYF
TRBV5-1	.	.	TRBJ2-3	TGCGCCAGCAGCCTCGGGGTGTACAGCACAGATACGCAGTATTTT	CASSLGVYSTDTQYF
TRBV30	.	once	TRBJ1-5	TGTGCCTGGAGTGTAGCCCTACGAGGTCAGCCCCAGCATTTT	CAWSVALRGQPQHF
TRBV7-3	.	.	TRBJ2-1	TGTGCCAGCAGGACGGGGGATCCCTCATACAATGAGCAGTTCTTC	CASRTGDPSYNEQFF
TRBV7-2	TRBD2	.	TRBJ2-6	TGTGCCAGCAGCCCGGCGGTAGCGGGAGGTAGCTCTGGGGCCAACGTCCTGACTTTC	CASSPAVAGGSSGANVLTF
TRBV11-2	.	.	TRBJ2-2	TGTGCCAGCAGCTTGTTCCGGGACACCGGGGAGCTGTTTTTT	CASSLFRDTGELFF
TRBV28	TRBD1	.	TRBJ1-2	TGTGCCAGCGGACAGGGAAATGGCTACACCTTC	CASGQGNGYTF
TRBV25-1	.	.	TRBJ2-7	TGTGCCAGCAGTGAGCACAGGGCCCCGGGGGACTACGAGCAGTACTTC	CASSEHRAPGDYEQYF
TRBV10-3	.	.	TRBJ1-2	TGTGCCATCAGTGAGGGCCAGGGTCGGAACTATGGCTACACCTTC	CAISEGQGRNYGYTF
TRBV4-1	.	.	TRBJ2-1	TGCGCCAGCAGCCAAGGGGCCAGGGGTGAGCAGTTCTTC	CASSQGARGEQFF
TRBV7-9	.	once	TRBJ2-1	TGTGCCAGCGGAGAAGATAAGGGCTACAATGAGCAGTTCTTC	CASGEDKGYNEQFF
TRBV6-1	.	.	TRBJ2-7	TGTGCCAGCAGACCTCCCCGGGACGGATCCTACGAGCAGTACTTC	CASRPPRDGSYEQYF
TRBV5-1	.	.	TRBJ2-1	TGCGCCAGCAGCGCACGAGGATCCGGGACCCTCAATGAGCAGTTCTTC	CASSARGSGTLNEQFF
TRBV19	.	.	TRBJ1-5	TGTGCCAGTAGTAAAGGCTTTAGCAATCAGCCCCAGCATTTT	CASSKGFSNQPQHF
TRBV5-1	TRBD1	.	TRBJ2-3	TGCGCCAGCAGGAGGGAAAGGACAGGGTCGTTTGGTGAGACAGATACGCAGTATTTT	CASRRERTGSFGETDTQYF
TRBV28	.	.	TRBJ1-1	TGTGCCAGCAGCTCGGGCCCTGAAGCTTTCTTT	CASSSGPEAFF
TRBV7-2	TRBD2	.	TRBJ2-1	TGTGCCAGCAGCCTCTCCGGCGGGAGCTGGGATGAGCAGTTCTTC	CASSLSGGSWDEQFF
TRBV11-2	.	.	TRBJ2-3	TGTGCCAGCAGCTTAGTAGGATCCGGACTGTATTTT	CASSLVGSGLYF
TRBV6-5	.	.	TRBJ2-5	TGTGCCAGCAGCCCAGGACCAAGTTGGGTGGAGACCCAGTACTTC	CASSPGPSWVETQYF
TRBV12-2	.	few	TRBJ2-1	.	CASRFALGTGTNEQFF
TRBV10-3	.	.	TRBJ1-1	TGTGCCATCACCGAGAGGGCCCAAGGCACTGAAGCTTTCTTT	CAITERAQGTEAFF
TRBV18	.	.	TRBJ1-1	TGTGCCAGCTCACCAGCCGGGAACACTGAAGCTTTCTTT	CASSPAGNTEAFF
TRBV30	.	.	TRBJ2-5	TGTGCGTGGACCGTCGGGATCGGGCGGGAGACCCAGTACTTC	CAWTVGIGRETQYF
TRBV6-6	TRBD2	.	TRBJ2-7	TGTGCCAGCAGCTCCCCCCCAGCGGGAGATCCAGAGCAGTACTTC	CASSSPPAGDPEQYF
TRBV29-1	TRBD1	.	TRBJ1-5	TGCAGCGTTGAAATAGGCGGGACAGGGGGGAATCAGCCCCAGCATTTT	CSVEIGGTGGNQPQHF
TRBV28	TRBD1	.	TRBJ2-7	TGTGCCAGCACCTGGGTCGGACAGGGGGCGGCCGAGCAGTACTTC	CASTWVGQGAAEQYF
TRBV7-7	TRBD2	.	TRBJ2-1	TGTGCTAGCAGCCAATCGGGGACTAGCGGAACCAATGAGCAGTTCTTC	CASSQSGTSGTNEQFF
TRBV30	TRBD1	.	TRBJ1-1	TGTGCCGGTACCTACGACAGGGTGAACACTGAAGCTTTCTTT	CAGTYDRVNTEAFF
TRBV6-1	.	.	TRBJ2-7	TGTGCCAGCAGTGAAGCGCTCTTAGGCTCCTACGAGCAGTACTTC	CASSEALLGSYEQYF
TRBV15	.	once	TRBJ1-1	TGTGCCACCAGCTTCGGGACCCTGAACACTGAAGCTTTCTTT	CATSFGTLNTEAFF
TRBV2	.	.	TRBJ2-5	TGTGCCAGCAGTGAGCCAAGAAGGGTAGGACAAGAGACCCAGTACTTC	CASSEPRRVGQETQYF
TRBV6-1	.	.	TRBJ1-5	TGTGCCAGCAACAGCCCGGGAAGGGGGCCCCAGCATTTT	CASNSPGRGPQHF
TRBV28	TRBD1	.	TRBJ1-5	TGTGCCAGCAGTCCTACGACAGGGGTTAATCAGCCCCAGCATTTT	CASSPTTGVNQPQHF
TRBV27	TRBD1	.	TRBJ1-5	TGTGCCAGCAGTAGACAGGGAAGAAATCAGCCCCAGCATTTT	CASSRQGRNQPQHF
TRBV30	.	few	TRBJ1-4	TGTGCCTGGAGTGTAGGACGGGAAAAACTGTTTTTT	CAWSVGREKLFF
TRBV10-1	.	once	TRBJ2-1	TGCGCCAGCAGTCTCTCCGCCGGGAACAATGAGCAGTTCTTC	CASSLSAGNNEQFF